The 30 T cell receptor beta chains in this list originate from one sample, sequenced in a study of regulatory T cells in long-lasting Graves disease. Both iRepertoire HTBI primers and Arm-PCR of CDR3 regions were used to build the TCR beta libraries. TCRdb re-analysed the multiplex PCR reads in MiXCR, keeping a single row per CDR3 protein. Here the sample spans around 470,000 distinct CDR3 sequences, roughly 15% being singletons. The time point was: newly diagnosed GD, antithyroid drugs for less than 3 months. Construction of the TCR library relied on RNA isolated from PBMCs. These data also formed part of another study, on T cells in Graves' hyperthyroidism and ophthalmopathy.

Here the sequenced sample was peripheral blood mononuclear cells (PBMCs), taken at new diagnosis, from a patient treated with antithyroid drugs. Every receptor here comes from a woman between 45 and 60 years old with Graves disease.

The chain recombines TRBV25-1 with TRBJ1-1; D is uncertain. V lost 4 bases and J 6 bases, leaving 9 bases between the germline ends. Germline loops: CDR1 MGHDK, CDR2 SYGVNS. This CDR3 contains 12 residues. CDR3 nucleotides: TGTGCCAGCAGTGGCCCAGTGGCTGAAGCTTTCTTT. This codes for CASSGPVAEAFF. Variable domain in full (rest from reference TRBV25-1 and TRBJ1-1): EADIYQTPRYLVIGTGKKITLECSQTMGHDKMYWYQQDPGMELHLIHYSYGVNSTEKGDLSSESTVSRIRTEHFPLTLESARPSHTSQYLCASSGPVAEAFFGQGTRLTVV.

This clonotype was seen at least ten times. For the CDR3, the DNA is TGTGCCAGCAGTCCGACTAGCGGGAGGGCCGGCCGCACAGATACGCAGTATTTT. Its protein product is CASSPTSGRAGRTDTQYF. V usage is TRBV28 and J usage is TRBJ2-3; TRBD2 matches at 14 bases. V lost 5 bases and J lost 1; bases outside the gene matches: 8. The CDR3 spans 18 residues. CDR1 MDHEN and CDR2 SYDVKM come from the germline V gene.

This clonotype was seen at least ten times. The V and J genes are TRBV6-1 and TRBJ2-7, with 7 bases that match TRBD2. Trimming removed 7 bases from V and 2 bases from J; junction bases left unmatched: 11. The CDR3 loop spans 15 amino acids. Per the germline V gene, CDR1 is MNHNS and CDR2 is SASEGT. CDR3 sequence: CASNHGTIPTYEQYF. CDR3 bases: TGTGCCAGCAATCACGGGACTATACCAACCTACGAGCAGTACTTC.

This chain links TRBV3-1 with TRBJ2-1, with a tentative D call TRBD1 (5 bases). The V end was cut by 4 bases, the J end by 0 bases, with 10 bases between. Per germline, CDR1 LGHDT and CDR2 YNNKEL (reference sequence). The CDR3 is made up of 15 amino acids. CDR3 in amino acids: CASSRDRSSYNEQFF. The CDR3 DNA is TGTGCCAGCAGCCGCGACAGAAGCTCCTACAATGAGCAGTTCTTC.

The CDR3 DNA reads TGTGCCAGCAGCGTTTCCGACAGGTCCTCTGGAAACACCATATATTTT. It yields the protein CASSVSDRSSGNTIYF. This sequence joins TRBV9 and TRBJ1-3, with a possible D match to TRBD1 (6 bases). CDR3 size: 16 residues. The V and J ends lost 2 bases and 0 bases respectively, with 12 bases between them. CDR1 and CDR2 (germline): SGDLS, YYNGEE.

This clonotype was found many times. V and J are TRBV7-8 and TRBJ2-1; a possible D gene is TRBD2 (5 bases). The CDR3 totals 17 residues. V was shortened by 2 bases and J by 0 bases, with 14 bases between the two germline ends. The germline CDR1 and CDR2 sequences are SGHVS and FQNEAQ. CDR3 region: CASSLNVGVSSYNEQFF. In DNA, the CDR3 is TGTGCCAGCAGCTTAAACGTGGGAGTGAGCTCCTACAATGAGCAGTTCTTC.

This chain joins TRBV7-9 and TRBJ2-1; TRBD1 matches 10 bases. The ends lost 5 bases at V and 5 bases at J; junction bases unmatched: 6. Per germline, CDR1 SEHNR and CDR2 FQNEAQ (reference sequence). This CDR3 comprises 15 residues. The CDR3 here is CASSPDRGLDNEQFF. The CDR3 nucleotides are TGTGCCAGCAGCCCCGACAGGGGGCTAGACAATGAGCAGTTCTTC.

The chain joins TRBV10-3 to TRBJ2-2, with TRBD2 matching over 7 bases. Germline V gene sequence: CDR1 ENHRY, CDR2 SYGVKD. The CDR3 spans 15 residues. With 2 bases clipped from V and 6 bases from J, the junction kept 6 bases outside the gene matches. CDR3 loop: CAISEGAGVAGELFF. In nucleotides, the CDR3 is TGTGCCATCAGTGAGGGGGCGGGAGTGGCCGGGGAGCTGTTTTTT.

This clonotype came up many times. The chain uses TRBV2 and TRBJ2-3; 8 nucleotides match TRBD1. TRBJ1-1 explains the end of the DNA better; the J call may be wrong. The germline V gene has CDR1 SNHLY and CDR2 FYNNEI. The CDR3 runs to 16 residues. CDR3 loop: CASIQGEGATFSEAFF. For the CDR3, the DNA is TGTGCCAGCATACAGGGGGAGGGGGCGACTTTCTCAGAAGCTTTCTTT.

The chain has TRBV29-1 and TRBJ2-1, with unresolved D. V gave up 4 bases and J gave up 0 bases, with 10 bases separating them. Germline CDR1 is SQVTM and CDR2 is ANQGSEA. The CDR3 runs to 14 residues. This chain's CDR3 is CSVVQPYSYNEQFF. The DNA for the CDR3 is TGCAGCGTTGTACAGCCGTACTCCTACAATGAGCAGTTCTTC.

The V gene is TRBV7-9, the J gene TRBJ2-2; D might be TRBD2 (6 bases). There are 20 residues in the CDR3. Trimming took off 5 bases at V and 5 bases at J, with 30 bases between the two ends. CDR1 is SEHNR, CDR2 FQNEAQ, per germline (reference sequence). CDR3 protein: CASSESARGALAQGTGELFF. The CDR3 DNA sequence: TGTGCCAGCAGCGAGTCGGCGCGGGGCGCGCTAGCCCAGGGTACCGGGGAGCTGTTTTTT.

This clonotype was seen ten or more times. This chain links TRBV2 with TRBJ1-2; TRBD1 aligns across 7 bases. Germline trimming cut 11 bases from V and 2 bases from J; bases unmatched to any gene: 8. In germline, CDR1 is SNHLY, CDR2 FYNNEI. The CDR3 length is 13 residues. In DNA form, the CDR3 reads TGTGCCCCCACCGGGGACAGCAACTATGGCTACACCTTC. Its translation is CAPTGDSNYGYTF.

This clonotype was recorded many times. V and J are TRBV12-3 or TRBV12-4 and TRBJ1-2, with D unclear. This CDR3 comprises 12 residues. Trimming removed 2 bases at V and 7 bases at J, with 8 bases between. The CDR3 nucleotides are TGTGCCAGCAGTTTATTGGGGTCTGGCTACACCTTC. As protein: CASSLLGSGYTF.

The J gene is TRBJ2-7, the V gene TRBV18; D call uncertain. This CDR3 has 15 residues. Per germline, CDR1 KGHSH and CDR2 LQKENI. V lost 0 bases and J lost 3, with 12 bases in between. The CDR3 region has the DNA TGTGCCAGCTCACCACCGTCCGGAACAGACTACGAGCAGTACTTC. Translating it yields CASSPPSGTDYEQYF.

In this sample, this clonotype turned up a few times. The chain is built from TRBV5-4 and TRBJ1-4; no reliable D call. The CDR3 totals 14 residues. Trimming took 4 bases from V and 3 from J, leaving 10 bases between them. Germline CDR1 is SGHNT and CDR2 is YYREEE (reference sequence). CDR3 coding DNA: TGTGCCAGCAGCCACTATGGGTCTAATGAAAAACTGTTTTTT. Translating it yields CASSHYGSNEKLFF.

In its sample, this clonotype was seen a few times. The genes are TRBV6-5 and TRBJ2-2; tentatively, D is TRBD2 (5 bases). Trimming left V 2 bases short and J 2 bases short, with 9 bases between. CDR1 is MNHEY, CDR2 SVGAGI, per germline. The CDR3 has 15 residues. CDR3 sequence: CASSYPSSNTGELFF. The CDR3 region has the DNA TGTGCCAGCAGTTACCCTAGCAGTAACACCGGGGAGCTGTTTTTT.

The rearrangement links TRBV5-1 to TRBJ2-1, with TRBD2 matching over 7 bases. The J segment lost 4 bases and the V segment lost 4 bases, leaving 14 bases of the junction unmatched. Germline assignment: CDR1 SGHRS and CDR2 YFSETQ. This CDR3 has 17 residues. The CDR3 DNA sequence: TGCGCCAGCAGCCTAGCCCCCAGCGGGGTGGGATACAATGAGCAGTTCTTC. Translating gives CASSLAPSGVGYNEQFF.

This clonotype has ten or more counts. This chain uses TRBV28 with TRBJ2-7; 13 bases align to TRBD2. Germline assignment: CDR1 MDHEN and CDR2 SYDVKM. The CDR3 spans 18 residues. The trim removed 5 bases at V and 4 bases at J, leaving 14 bases unmatched. CDR3: CASSPPRGLAGVMYEQYF. The CDR3 nucleotides read TGTGCCAGCAGTCCGCCTCGTGGACTAGCGGGAGTTATGTACGAGCAGTACTTC.

This clonotype was seen only a few times. This sequence joins TRBV6-2 or TRBV6-3 and TRBJ2-7; perhaps TRBD2 as D (6 bases). The CDR3 totals 14 residues. The germline V gene has CDR1 MNHEY and CDR2 SVGEGT. V was pared by 0 bases and J by 4 bases, with 10 bases between. The CDR3 region is CASSYSVEGYEQYF. As DNA, the CDR3 is TGTGCCAGCAGTTACTCGGTGGAGGGGTACGAGCAGTACTTC.

This clonotype appeared a few times. This sequence joins TRBV7-3 and TRBJ2-2; 8 bases map to TRBD1. Trimming took 5 bases from V and 0 from J; bases not matched to a gene: 5. Germline assignment: CDR1 SGHTA and CDR2 FQGTGA. CDR3 length equals 16 residues. The DNA of the CDR3 is TGTGCCAGCAGCCTCGACAGGGGCGCGAACACCGGGGAGCTGTTTTTT. Its protein is CASSLDRGANTGELFF. Full variable domain (missing parts from reference TRBV7-3 and TRBJ2-2): GAGVSQTPSNKVTEKGKYVELRCDPISGHTALYWYRQSLGQGPEFLIYFQGTGAADDSGLPNDRFFAVRPEGSVSTLKIQRTERGDSAVYLCASSLDRGANTGELFFGEGSRLTVL.

CDR3: CATSDPRAEQFF. CDR3 DNA: TGTGCCACCAGTGACCCCAGAGCTGAGCAGTTCTTC. The chain links TRBV24-1 to TRBJ2-1; D ambiguous. Germline lookup yields CDR1 KGHDR and CDR2 SFDVKD. There are 12 residues in the CDR3. Trimming cost V 4 bases and J 9 bases, with 9 bases left between them.

This clonotype was counted between two and nine times. One end of the junction does not line up with germline, which may come from a read error. The gene calls are TRBV5-1 and TRBJ1-4; 8 bases line up with TRBD1. The germline V gene encodes CDR1 SGHRS and CDR2 YFSETQ. There are 14 residues in the CDR3. The CDR3 sequence: CASSLDRGREKLFF. CDR3 nucleotide sequence: TGTGCCAGCAGCCTCGACAGGGGAAGGGAAAAACTGTTTTTT.

This clonotype was counted at least ten times. This sequence joins TRBV27 and TRBJ1-1; no definite D call. Germline CDR1 is MNHEY and CDR2 is SMNVEV (reference sequence). This CDR3 is 14 amino acids long. The ends were cut back, 2 bases at V and 1 base at J, with 8 bases in the middle. Here the CDR3 reads CASSLLGSNTEAFF. DNA of the CDR3: TGTGCCAGCAGTTTACTGGGTTCGAACACTGAAGCTTTCTTT.

The chain employs TRBV25-1 and TRBJ2-5, with TRBD1 matching over 8 bases. CDR1 and CDR2 from the germline V gene are MGHDK and SYGVNS. With V trimmed by 7 bases and J by 1 base, 5 bases remained unmatched. The CDR3 is 14 amino acids. As DNA, the CDR3 is TGTGCCAGCAAGACAGGGGCGGGCCAAGAGACCCAGTACTTC. It translates to CASKTGAGQETQYF.

This clonotype was seen once. This rearrangement joins TRBV3-1 to TRBJ2-1; a weak D match, TRBD2 (6 bases). V was pared by 1 base and J by 2 bases, with 9 bases between. This CDR3 region has 15 residues. Germline CDR1 LGHDT, CDR2 YNNKEL (reference sequence). For the CDR3, the DNA is TGTGCCAGCAGCCAAGCCCCGGGGGCCTACAATGAGCAGTTCTTC. It specifies CASSQAPGAYNEQFF.

This clonotype has a count of ten or more. The chain employs TRBV20-1 and TRBJ1-1, with D unclear. Germline V gene data show CDR1 as DFQATT and CDR2 as SNEGSKA (reference sequence). This CDR3 contains 13 residues. Trimming stripped 0 bases from V and 6 bases from J, with 11 bases between. The CDR3 bases are TGCAGTGCTAGAGAGGGAGTTTACGCTGAAGCTTTCTTT. This sequence encodes CSAREGVYAEAFF.

This clonotype has a count of ten or more. J is TRBJ1-5 and V is TRBV2; D is ambiguous. CDR1 and CDR2 (germline): SNHLY, FYNNEI. There are 13 residues in the CDR3. With 8 bases removed from V and 7 bases from J, the gap between germline ends came to 15 bases. The CDR3 reads CASHETPLQPQHF. The CDR3 nucleotides are TGTGCCAGCCATGAGACTCCCTTGCAGCCCCAGCATTTT. Complete variable domain (other parts from reference TRBV2 and TRBJ1-5): EPEVTQTPSHQVTQMGQEVILRCVPISNHLYFYWYRQILGQKVEFLVSFYNNEISEKSEIFDDQFSVERPDGSNFTLKIRSTKLEDSAMYFCASHETPLQPQHFGDGTRLSIL.

This clonotype was recorded a few times. A far larger clone is just one base off, so this is likely a read error. The genes are TRBV18 and TRBJ2-4, with D possibly matching TRBD2 (6 bases). The CDR3 loop spans 15 amino acids. Germline V gives CDR1 KGHSH, CDR2 LQKENI. The CDR3 protein is CASSPSQLAGGEQLF. CDR3 DNA: TGTGCCAGCTCACCATCTCAACTAGCTGGGGGTGAGCAGCTCTTC.

This clonotype occurred a few times. The gene calls are TRBV29-1 and TRBJ2-1; D is uncertain. CDR1 is SQVTM, CDR2 ANQGSEA, per germline. CDR3 size: 10 residues. The V end was cut by 7 bases, the J end by 9 bases, with 10 bases between. This chain's CDR3 is CSGISSEQFF. In DNA, the CDR3 is TGCAGCGGGATCTCGTCTGAGCAGTTCTTC.

This clonotype has just a few counts. The chain carries TRBV20-1 and TRBJ2-7; TRBD2 aligns across 11 bases. Looked up from germline, CDR1 is DFQATT and CDR2 is SNEGSKA (reference sequence). After removal of 3 bases from V and 4 bases from J, the junction contained 8 bases not matched to a gene. The CDR3 is 15 amino acids. The CDR3, as DNA: TGCAGTGCTAGCGCTACTAGCGGGAGTTTGTACGAGCAGTACTTC. The encoded protein is CSASATSGSLYEQYF.